The source of this T cell receptor (beta chain) is a study of blood T cell repertoires in COVID-19. Across the study: T cells, B-cell-depleted T cells, or PBMCs supplied cDNA or gDNA.

Germline loops: CDR1 SGHVS, CDR2 FNYEAQ. CDR3 length: 15 amino acids. V was trimmed by 5 bases and J by 10 bases, leaving 20 bases between them. Authors' analysis steps: Counts of nucleated cells, estimated from reference gene primer amplification, were obtained. Produced via immunoSEQ multiplex PCR; TCRdb's table is partial and in-frame only. That table furnishes V, J and clone size, whereas the DNA furnished D and trimming. This table holds over 100,000 clones, approximately 87% found once. The gene calls are TRBV7-6 and TRBJ1-4, with D perhaps matching TRBD1 (5 bases). Sequencing was done on a sample of peripheral blood. The clonotype originates from a woman aged 45-60 years with acute or convalescent COVID-19. In DNA form, the CDR3 reads TGTGCCAGCAGCGTCGACAGTCCCCCAGCGGGAAAACTGTTTTTT. It codes for CASSVDSPPAGKLFF.